This is a list of T cell receptor beta chains from one sample in a study of cytomegalovirus exposure and HLA in healthy donors. The repertoire was sequenced with immunoSEQ multiplex PCR; TCRdb's copy has only in-frame clones and lacks some. The repertoire has tens of thousands of clones, more than 55% of them found once; the top ten carry 4.9%. Sequenced material: PBMCs. These receptors were taken from a man in his 60s in good health and CMV-seropositive. Each CDR3 is given with its conserved first and last residue. Each record gives: J gene, clone size, V gene, D gene, CDR3 protein, CDR3 DNA. The D gene is left open where the match is weak. Size values are once, few and many counts, or a class for expanded clones, and some rows have none.

j_call: TRBJ2-7; clone_size: -; v_call: TRBV10-3; d_call: -; cdr3_aa: CAIGEVYEQYF; cdr3_nt: TGTGCCATCGGAGAGGTGTACGAGCAGTACTTC
j_call: TRBJ2-2; clone_size: -; v_call: TRBV5-1; d_call: TRBD2; cdr3_aa: CASSLVGLAAGELFF; cdr3_nt: TGCGCCAGCAGCTTGGTAGGACTAGCGGCCGGGGAGCTGTTTTTT
j_call: TRBJ2-7; clone_size: -; v_call: TRBV6-5; d_call: TRBD2; cdr3_aa: CASSPGTSGTYEQYF; cdr3_nt: TGTGCCAGCAGCCCCGGGACTAGCGGGACCTACGAGCAGTACTTC
j_call: TRBJ2-7; clone_size: -; v_call: TRBV5-1; d_call: TRBD2; cdr3_aa: CASSLAGGEGAGALYEQYF; cdr3_nt: TGCGCCAGCAGCTTGGCAGGAGGGGAGGGAGCGGGAGCGCTATACGAGCAGTACTTC
j_call: TRBJ1-2; clone_size: -; v_call: TRBV4-1; d_call: TRBD1; cdr3_aa: CASSPQTGADYGYTF; cdr3_nt: TGCGCCAGCAGCCCTCAGACAGGGGCCGACTATGGCTACACCTTC
j_call: TRBJ2-6; clone_size: -; v_call: TRBV27; d_call: -; cdr3_aa: CASSLQGGGANVLTF; cdr3_nt: TGTGCCAGCAGTTTACAGGGTGGTGGGGCCAACGTCCTGACTTTC
j_call: TRBJ2-5; clone_size: few; v_call: TRBV21-1; d_call: -; cdr3_aa: CASSKCGGERETQYF; cdr3_nt: TGTGCCAGCAGCAAATGTGGGGGCGAACGGGAGACCCAGTACTTC
j_call: TRBJ1-1; clone_size: few; v_call: TRBV30; d_call: -; cdr3_aa: CAWSQQGGTEAFF; cdr3_nt: TGTGCCTGGAGTCAACAGGGTGGCACTGAAGCTTTCTTT
j_call: TRBJ2-1; clone_size: -; v_call: TRBV7-9; d_call: TRBD2; cdr3_aa: CASSLGTSDYNEQFF; cdr3_nt: TGTGCCAGCAGCTTAGGGACTAGCGACTACAATGAGCAGTTCTTC
j_call: TRBJ1-6; clone_size: -; v_call: TRBV7-2; d_call: -; cdr3_aa: CASSFRTNSYNSPLHF; cdr3_nt: TGTGCCAGCAGCTTCAGGACAAACTCCTATAATTCACCCCTCCACTTT
j_call: TRBJ2-5; clone_size: few; v_call: TRBV28; d_call: -; cdr3_aa: CASSLQGHETQYF; cdr3_nt: TGTGCCAGCAGTTTACAGGGGCACGAGACCCAGTACTTC
j_call: TRBJ2-2; clone_size: few; v_call: TRBV5-6; d_call: -; cdr3_aa: CASSLVGAGAGELFF; cdr3_nt: TGTGCCAGCAGCTTGGTGGGTGCAGGGGCCGGGGAGCTGTTTTTT
j_call: TRBJ2-1; clone_size: -; v_call: TRBV11-2; d_call: TRBD2; cdr3_aa: CASSSPGLQDNEQFF; cdr3_nt: TGTGCCAGCAGCTCGCCGGGACTACAGGACAATGAGCAGTTCTTC
j_call: TRBJ2-7; clone_size: -; v_call: TRBV5-1; d_call: TRBD2; cdr3_aa: CASSLHRVAGVSEQYF; cdr3_nt: TGCGCCAGCAGCTTGCATCGGGTAGCGGGAGTCAGCGAGCAGTACTTC
j_call: TRBJ1-2; clone_size: once; v_call: TRBV7-9; d_call: TRBD1; cdr3_aa: CASSSTWVEGAYGCTF; cdr3_nt: TGTGCCAGCAGCTCTACTTGGGTGGAGGGGGCTTATGGCTGCACCTTC
j_call: TRBJ2-5; clone_size: -; v_call: TRBV19; d_call: TRBD2; cdr3_aa: CASSGGALETQYF; cdr3_nt: TGTGCCAGTAGCGGGGGGGCCTTAGAGACCCAGTACTTC
j_call: TRBJ1-6; clone_size: -; v_call: TRBV7-6; d_call: -; cdr3_aa: CASSLRGGNSPLHF; cdr3_nt: TGTGCCAGCAGCTTAAGAGGAGGGAATTCACCCCTCCACTTT
j_call: TRBJ2-5; clone_size: -; v_call: TRBV19; d_call: -; cdr3_aa: CASSPSRRETQYF; cdr3_nt: TGTGCCAGTAGTCCCTCGCGGAGAGAGACCCAGTACTTC
j_call: TRBJ1-1; clone_size: -; v_call: TRBV6-1; d_call: -; cdr3_aa: CASSLNRVLGTEAFF; cdr3_nt: TGTGCCAGCAGCCTGAACAGGGTCTTGGGCACTGAAGCTTTCTTT
j_call: TRBJ1-6; clone_size: once; v_call: TRBV7-2; d_call: TRBD1; cdr3_aa: CASSYGTANSPLHF; cdr3_nt: TGTGCCAGCAGCTACGGGACAGCCAATTCACCCCTCCACTTT
j_call: TRBJ2-7; clone_size: -; v_call: TRBV5-1; d_call: TRBD2; cdr3_aa: CASSPVSGSRTYEQYF; cdr3_nt: TGCGCCAGCAGCCCGGTAAGCGGGAGTCGAACCTACGAGCAGTACTTC
j_call: TRBJ1-6; clone_size: -; v_call: TRBV28; d_call: -; cdr3_aa: CASSLKGAGRGYNSPLHF; cdr3_nt: TGTGCCAGCAGTTTAAAGGGTGCGGGTCGGGGTTATAATTCACCCCTCCACTTT
j_call: TRBJ2-1; clone_size: -; v_call: TRBV11-2; d_call: -; cdr3_aa: CASSLGSSWNEQFF; cdr3_nt: TGTGCCAGCAGCTTAGGTTCTAGCTGGAATGAGCAGTTCTTC
j_call: TRBJ2-1; clone_size: -; v_call: TRBV5-1; d_call: TRBD1; cdr3_aa: CASSLQGQGTDEQFF; cdr3_nt: TGCGCCAGCAGCTTACAAGGACAGGGTACCGATGAGCAGTTCTTC
j_call: TRBJ2-5; clone_size: -; v_call: TRBV19; d_call: TRBD2; cdr3_aa: CASSIELAGAETQYF; cdr3_nt: TGTGCCAGTAGTATCGAGCTAGCGGGGGCAGAGACCCAGTACTTC
j_call: TRBJ1-6; clone_size: -; v_call: TRBV7-9; d_call: -; cdr3_aa: CASSSDRINSPLHF; cdr3_nt: TGTGCCAGCAGCTCAGACAGGATTAATTCACCCCTCCACTTT
j_call: TRBJ2-3; clone_size: -; v_call: TRBV9; d_call: -; cdr3_aa: CASSARGQSTDTQYF; cdr3_nt: TGTGCCAGCAGCGCCAGAGGACAGAGCACAGATACGCAGTATTTT
j_call: TRBJ2-1; clone_size: -; v_call: TRBV29-1; d_call: -; cdr3_aa: CSVEDGITNSRGEQFF; cdr3_nt: TGCAGCGTTGAAGATGGAATCACCAACTCTAGGGGTGAGCAGTTCTTC
j_call: TRBJ1-4; clone_size: -; v_call: TRBV6-5; d_call: -; cdr3_aa: CASAPGRGKLFF; cdr3_nt: TGTGCCAGCGCCCCGGGAAGGGGGAAACTGTTTTTT
j_call: TRBJ2-5; clone_size: -; v_call: TRBV5-4; d_call: TRBD2; cdr3_aa: CASSLLPLAGALQETQYF; cdr3_nt: TGTGCCAGCAGCTTACTACCCCTAGCGGGGGCCCTCCAAGAGACCCAGTACTTC
j_call: TRBJ2-2; clone_size: -; v_call: TRBV11-3; d_call: -; cdr3_aa: CASSARGTNTGELFF; cdr3_nt: TGTGCCAGCAGCGCTCGGGGGACGAACACCGGGGAGCTGTTTTTT
j_call: TRBJ2-1; clone_size: -; v_call: TRBV7-9; d_call: -; cdr3_aa: CASSPPGLEQNEQFF; cdr3_nt: TGTGCCAGCAGTCCTCCGGGACTGGAACAAAATGAGCAGTTCTTC
j_call: TRBJ2-3; clone_size: -; v_call: TRBV12-2; d_call: -; cdr3_aa: CASRLAGGGAYAHTDTQYF; cdr3_nt: TGTGCAAGTCGCTTAGCGGGTGGGGGGGCCTACGCCCACACAGATACGCAGTATTTT
j_call: TRBJ2-3; clone_size: once; v_call: TRBV29-1; d_call: -; cdr3_aa: CSVQGKDTQYF; cdr3_nt: TGCAGCGTCCAGGGGAAGGATACGCAGTATTTT
j_call: TRBJ2-7; clone_size: once; v_call: TRBV28; d_call: TRBD1; cdr3_aa: CASSLDRVYEQYF; cdr3_nt: TGTGCCAGCAGTTTGGACAGGGTGTACGAGCAGTACTTC
j_call: TRBJ1-5; clone_size: -; v_call: TRBV16; d_call: -; cdr3_aa: CASSQSTGGSNQPQHF; cdr3_nt: TGTGCCAGCAGCCAATCGACGGGGGGAAGCAATCAGCCCCAGCATTTT
j_call: TRBJ2-1; clone_size: -; v_call: TRBV21-1; d_call: -; cdr3_aa: CASSKAGGGLAGEYNEQFF; cdr3_nt: TGTGCCAGCAGCAAAGCGGGAGGGGGACTAGCGGGAGAATACAATGAGCAGTTCTTC
j_call: TRBJ2-7; clone_size: -; v_call: TRBV18; d_call: TRBD1; cdr3_aa: CASKKQGGSTDEQYF; cdr3_nt: TGTGCCAGCAAAAAACAGGGGGGCTCCACCGACGAGCAGTACTTC
j_call: TRBJ1-5; clone_size: few; v_call: TRBV10-3; d_call: TRBD1; cdr3_aa: CAISRQGTGHNQPQHF; cdr3_nt: TGTGCCATCAGCCGACAGGGAACGGGGCACAATCAGCCCCAGCATTTT
j_call: TRBJ1-5; clone_size: few; v_call: TRBV11-3; d_call: -; cdr3_aa: CASSLVPRRGGNQPQHF; cdr3_nt: TGTGCCAGCAGCTTAGTCCCCCGCAGGGGTGGCAATCAGCCCCAGCATTTT
j_call: TRBJ2-7; clone_size: once; v_call: TRBV5-6; d_call: -; cdr3_aa: CASSLAGSEQYF; cdr3_nt: TGTGCCAGCAGCTTGGCCGGTAGTGAGCAGTACTTC
j_call: TRBJ1-5; clone_size: -; v_call: TRBV7-2; d_call: -; cdr3_aa: CASSLDRVPNQPQHF; cdr3_nt: TGTGCCAGCAGCTTAGACAGGGTCCCCAATCAGCCCCAGCATTTT
j_call: TRBJ2-3; clone_size: -; v_call: TRBV6-1; d_call: -; cdr3_aa: CASRPRAYSTDTQYF; cdr3_nt: TGTGCCAGCAGACCCAGGGCCTACAGCACAGATACGCAGTATTTT
j_call: TRBJ1-1; clone_size: once; v_call: TRBV7-8; d_call: -; cdr3_aa: CASSEAARAEAFF; cdr3_nt: TGTGCCAGCAGCGAAGCGGCGCGGGCTGAAGCTTTCTTT
j_call: TRBJ2-7; clone_size: -; v_call: TRBV5-4; d_call: TRBD1; cdr3_aa: CASSLEGALREQYF; cdr3_nt: TGTGCCAGCAGCTTGGAGGGGGCCCTCCGCGAGCAGTACTTC